This T cell receptor beta chain was documented in a study of preoperative IRX-2 immunotherapy in early breast cancer. Sequencing used immunoSEQ multiplex PCR; TCRdb keeps in-frame clones, though not all of them. The table has under 15,000 clones, approximately 91% seen once. Germline assignment: CDR1 MNHEY and CDR2 SMNVEV (reference sequence). The CDR3 consists of 17 residues. Trimming removed 2 bases at V and 3 bases at J, with 19 bases between. Only one count was recorded for this clone. Stated treatment: preoperative locoregional IRX-2 cytokine immunotherapy. Samples came from a phase Ib trial of preoperative locoregional IRX-2 cytokine immunotherapy.

The source is a human donor with breast cancer. This specimen was acquired from a patient treated with IRX-2 immunotherapy. V and J are TRBV27 and TRBJ1-1, with D possibly matching TRBD1 (5 bases). CDR3 amino acids: CASSLRDPFAVDTEAFF. In DNA form, the CDR3 reads TGTGCCAGCAGTTTAAGGGACCCATTCGCGGTGGACACTGAAGCTTTCTTT.